This T cell receptor beta chain was identified during a study of blood T cell repertoires in COVID-19. Study-wide context: Whether acute or convalescent, the COVID-19 samples came from the United States, Italy and Spain. The analysed material was cDNA or gDNA that came from T cells, B-cell-depleted T cells, or PBMCs.

The V gene lost 7 bases and the J gene lost 6 bases, with 12 bases spanning the gap. This CDR3 has 12 amino acids. CDR1 is MNHEY and CDR2 is SMNVEV in the germline V gene (reference sequence). In the source study's methods: Amplification from reference gene primers served as the basis for estimated nucleated cell counts. TCRdb's table, derived via immunoSEQ multiplex PCR, lists solely in-frame clones and lacks some. That table gives V, J and clone size, and the DNA gave D and trimming. The data show under 150,000 clones, more than 80% seen once. This sequence originates from a human donor with acute or convalescent COVID-19. The donor label of this sample is uncertain. This rearrangement joins TRBV27 to TRBJ1-2, with D perhaps matching TRBD1 (5 bases). Specimen: peripheral blood. CDR3 residues: CASKGGANGYTF. CDR3 bases: TGTGCCAGCAAGGGAGGGGCGAATGGCTACACCTTC.